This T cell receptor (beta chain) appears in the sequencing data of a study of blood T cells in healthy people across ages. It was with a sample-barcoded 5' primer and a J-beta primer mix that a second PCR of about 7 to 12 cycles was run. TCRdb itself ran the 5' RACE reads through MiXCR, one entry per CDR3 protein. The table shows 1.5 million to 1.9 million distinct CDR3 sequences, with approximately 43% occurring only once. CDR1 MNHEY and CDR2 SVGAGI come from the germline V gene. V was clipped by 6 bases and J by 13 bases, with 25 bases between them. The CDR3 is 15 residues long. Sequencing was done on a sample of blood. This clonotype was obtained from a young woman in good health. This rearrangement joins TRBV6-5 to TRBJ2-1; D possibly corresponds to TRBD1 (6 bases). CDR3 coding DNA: TGTGCCAGCAGCGCGGCTGCAGGGGCTTGGGAGACCCAGTTCTTC. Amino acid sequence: CASSAAAGAWETQFF.